The next 29 T cell receptor beta chains were all read from a single sample in a study of T cell responses to AZD1222 COVID-19 vaccine. The data were produced by immunoSEQ multiplex PCR, yet TCRdb's version contains in-frame clones alone and is incomplete. The data hold about 270,000 clones, with 94% observed a single time. The sample here was peripheral blood, taken 28 days after the second AZD1222 dose. These TCRs come from an adult who received the AZD1222 COVID-19 vaccine.

This rearrangement joins TRBV4-2 to TRBJ1-2; D gene uncertain. Germline-derived CDR1 and CDR2 are LGHNA and YNFKEQ. This CDR3 has 15 residues. Between the trimmed V and J ends, which lost 0 bases and 3 bases, there was a span of 11 bases. CDR3 sequence: CASSQDRNSYYGYTF. CDR3 bases: TGTGCCAGCAGCCAAGATAGGAACAGTTACTATGGCTACACCTTC.

The chain uses TRBV27 and TRBJ2-2, with 11 bases matching TRBD2. V lost 7 bases, J lost 2 bases, and 6 bases stayed unmatched. The length of the CDR3 is 16 residues. The germline V gene encodes CDR1 MNHEY and CDR2 SMNVEV (reference sequence). The CDR3 protein is CASMVLAGGNTGELFF. The DNA for the CDR3 is TGTGCCAGCATGGTGCTAGCGGGAGGAAACACCGGGGAGCTGTTTTTT.

The chain carries TRBV4-3 and TRBJ1-2; 12 bases map to TRBD1. This CDR3 is 17 amino acids long. The V and J ends lost 0 bases and 4 bases, in that order; junction bases with no gene match: 6. CDR1 LGHNA and CDR2 YSLEER come from the germline V gene. This CDR3 reads CASSQDGDRGRFYGYTF. The CDR3 coding sequence is TGCGCCAGCAGCCAAGATGGGGACAGGGGGCGCTTCTATGGCTACACCTTC.

The chain uses TRBV28 and TRBJ1-4; 10 bases map to TRBD1. The CDR3 loop spans 17 amino acids. Trimming at V came to 6 bases and at J to 7 bases, leaving 14 bases not matched to a gene. CDR1 is MDHEN, CDR2 SYDVKM, per germline. CDR3 in amino acids: CASSRLGAGTGVEKLFF. DNA for the CDR3: TGTGCCAGCAGCCGACTCGGGGCCGGGACAGGGGTTGAAAAACTGTTTTTT.

This rearrangement joins TRBV7-2 to TRBJ2-3, with D possibly matching TRBD1 (5 bases). The CDR3 consists of 11 residues. Trimming removed 6 bases at V and 4 bases at J, with 5 bases between. The germline CDR1 and CDR2 sequences are SGHTA and FQGNSA. The chain's CDR3 is CASRQADTQYF. The CDR3, as DNA: TGTGCCAGCAGACAGGCAGATACGCAGTATTTT.

The chain joins TRBV2 to TRBJ1-2; TRBD1 aligns across 7 bases. This CDR3 comprises 13 residues. V shed 4 bases and J 4 bases; nucleotides not matched to a gene: 3. Germline CDR1 and CDR2: SNHLY and FYNNEI. CDR3 protein: CASSGSGGYGYTF. CDR3 in DNA: TGTGCCAGCAGTGGATCAGGGGGCTATGGCTACACCTTC.

The V gene is TRBV28, the J gene TRBJ2-3, with TRBD2 identical over 10 bases. The CDR3 runs to 16 residues. CDR1 is MDHEN, CDR2 SYDVKM, per germline. Trimming removed 3 bases from V and 5 bases from J; junction bases left unmatched: 8. The CDR3 DNA reads TGTGCCAGCAGTTTCGGGCTAGCGGGAGCCATAGATACGCAGTATTTT. Its translation is CASSFGLAGAIDTQYF.

V usage is TRBV12-3 or TRBV12-4 and J usage is TRBJ1-2, with D possibly TRBD1 on 6 matching bases. The CDR3 has 12 residues. The germline V and J ends were trimmed by 10 bases and 2 bases, with 11 bases remaining between them. As DNA, the CDR3 is TGTGCCACTCGTGGGGGCAACTATGGCTACACCTTC. Translating gives CATRGGNYGYTF.

This clone was counted a single time. This chain joins TRBV6-5 and TRBJ1-1; maybe TRBD1 (5 bases). The CDR3 has 13 residues. Trimming cost V 10 bases and J 2 bases, with 14 bases left between them. Germline-derived CDR1 and CDR2 are MNHEY and SVGAGI. The CDR3 DNA is TGTGCCATCAGGCGGGGGTATAACACTGAAGCTTTCTTT. Amino acids: CAIRRGYNTEAFF.

This clone appeared a single time. This chain connects TRBV28 to TRBJ1-5; tentative D call: TRBD1 (5 bases). From germline, CDR1 is MDHEN and CDR2 SYDVKM. V lost 6 bases and J lost 6, with 21 bases in between. The CDR3 has 16 amino acids. The CDR3 reads CASSLSSMGGSQPQHF. The CDR3 DNA reads as TGTGCCAGCAGCCTATCATCGATGGGGGGAAGTCAGCCCCAGCATTTT.

The rearrangement joins TRBV4-1 to TRBJ2-7; 8 bases map to TRBD2. V lost 4 bases and J lost 3; bases outside the gene matches: 11. The CDR3 is 16 amino acids. Germline-derived CDR1 and CDR2 are MGHRA and YSYEKL. CDR3 sequence: CASSPAAGTRIYEQYF. The CDR3 DNA follows: TGCGCCAGCAGCCCTGCCGCCGGGACTAGAATCTACGAGCAGTACTTC.

This chain joins TRBV7-3 and TRBJ2-3; no reliable D call. CDR3 length: 15 residues. V was pared by 5 bases and J by 2 bases, with 14 bases between. Germline V lookup: CDR1 SGHTA, CDR2 FQGTGA. The CDR3 DNA is TGTGCCAGCAGCCCCCCTGGAAGCGTCACAGATACGCAGTATTTT. Amino acids: CASSPPGSVTDTQYF.

This chain joins TRBV6-5 and TRBJ2-2, with D perhaps TRBD2 (6 bases). The CDR3 consists of 16 residues. In germline, CDR1 is MNHEY, CDR2 SVGAGI. V was cut by 2 bases and J by 5 bases, with 15 bases left in between. This CDR3 reads CASSYTGLPQTGELFF. The CDR3 coding sequence is TGTGCCAGCAGTTACACGGGACTCCCCCAAACCGGGGAGCTGTTTTTT.

The V call is TRBV7-9, the J call TRBJ2-7, with D possibly TRBD2 on 6 matching bases. The CDR3 loop spans 13 amino acids. Germline CDR1 is SEHNR and CDR2 is FQNEAQ (reference sequence). Trimming removed 4 bases at V and 4 bases at J, with 11 bases between. The CDR3 bases are TGTGCCAGCAGCTCATGGGGGGAGTACGAGCAGTACTTC. Its translation is CASSSWGEYEQYF.

The rearrangement links TRBV28 to TRBJ1-1; D remains ambiguous. The V end was cut by 1 base, the J end by 8 bases, with 8 bases between. Germline V lookup: CDR1 MDHEN, CDR2 SYDVKM. CDR3 length: 12 amino acids. This CDR3 reads CASSLYLAEAFF. CDR3 DNA sequence: TGTGCCAGCAGTTTATATTTGGCAGAAGCTTTCTTT.

In DNA form, the CDR3 reads TGCGCCAGCAGCCGTCAGGGACAGGGGTGGCGCGGCTACACCTTC. It codes for CASSRQGQGWRGYTF. V gene TRBV4-1 combines with J gene TRBJ1-2, with TRBD1 matching 10 bases. The ends lost 4 bases at V and 8 bases at J; junction bases unmatched: 10. The CDR3 extends over 15 amino acids. Germline assignment: CDR1 MGHRA and CDR2 YSYEKL.

V and J are TRBV5-1 and TRBJ2-1; 9 bases align to TRBD2. This CDR3 spans 13 amino acids. The V gene end was trimmed by 4 bases and the J gene end by 9 bases; junction bases not matched to a gene: 5. The germline CDR1 and CDR2 sequences are SGHRS and YFSETQ. The CDR3 nucleotides read TGCGCCAGCAGCCTCCCACTAGCGGGTGAGCAGTTCTTC. Encoded protein: CASSLPLAGEQFF.

The rearrangement joins TRBV20-1 to TRBJ1-5, with D tentatively TRBD1 (5 bases). The CDR3 covers 14 residues. In germline, CDR1 is DFQATT, CDR2 SNEGSKA (reference sequence). Trimming cost V 3 bases and J 4 bases, with 13 bases left between them. CDR3 amino acids: CSASGFQGNQPQHF. In nucleotides, the CDR3 is TGCAGTGCTAGTGGGTTCCAGGGTAATCAGCCCCAGCATTTT.

The J gene is TRBJ1-2, the V gene TRBV12-2. TRBV12-2 is termed a pseudogene. The CDR3 sequence is 13 residues long. CDR3: CASRLSQGHGYTF. The CDR3 DNA sequence: TGTGCAAGTCGCTTGAGTCAGGGACATGGCTACACCTTC.

V is TRBV5-8 and J is TRBJ1-6; D call uncertain. This CDR3 is built from 15 residues. V gave up 9 bases and J gave up 6 bases, with 19 bases separating them. Germline CDR1 SGHTS, CDR2 YDEGEE. CDR3 sequence: CATPLSATPNSPLHF. DNA of the CDR3: TGTGCCACTCCGCTCTCAGCTACGCCTAATTCACCCCTCCACTTT.

The rearrangement joins TRBV28 to TRBJ1-1; no reliable D call. V was clipped by 6 bases and J by 1 base, with 12 bases between them. Germline CDR1 and CDR2: MDHEN and SYDVKM. The CDR3 is 14 residues long. The CDR3 DNA is TGTGCCAGCAGCCCCCGCGGGGAGAACACTGAAGCTTTCTTT. It codes for CASSPRGENTEAFF.

This rearrangement joins TRBV3-1 (or the pseudogene TRBV3-2) to TRBJ1-5; 11 nucleotides agree with TRBD1. Per germline, CDR1 LGHDT and CDR2 YNNKEL (reference sequence). CDR3 length: 16 residues. J was trimmed by 9 bases and V by 0 bases; bases with no gene match: 7. CDR3 residues: CASSQDRTGGEGPQHF. CDR3 nucleotide sequence: TGTGCCAGCAGCCAAGATCGGACAGGGGGCGAAGGGCCCCAGCATTTT.

The chain links TRBV5-1 to TRBJ2-5; D is undetermined. Trimming shortened V by 6 bases and J by 2 bases, and 11 bases separated the two germline ends. Germline V gives CDR1 SGHRS, CDR2 YFSETQ. The CDR3 is 13 amino acids. The CDR3 loop reads CASNTNLQETQYF. CDR3 bases: TGCGCCAGCAACACAAATTTGCAAGAGACCCAGTACTTC.

The gene calls are TRBV5-5 and TRBJ2-3, with D unresolved. CDR3 length: 14 residues. Trimming pared 0 bases from V and 0 bases from J, leaving 5 bases between. Germline V CDR1 and CDR2: SGHKS, YYEKEE (reference sequence). CDR3 sequence (DNA): TGTGCCAGCAGCTTGGTTCCTAGCACAGATACGCAGTATTTT. It encodes CASSLVPSTDTQYF.

The gene calls are TRBV6-2 or TRBV6-3 and TRBJ2-1; a possible D gene is TRBD2 (5 bases). Germline assignment: CDR1 MNHEY and CDR2 SVGEGT. The CDR3 spans 13 residues. Trimming stripped 6 bases from V and 5 bases from J, with 11 bases between. The CDR3 is CASSLGIHNEQFF. CDR3 in DNA: TGTGCCAGCAGCCTCGGGATCCACAATGAGCAGTTCTTC.

The rearrangement uses TRBV18 and TRBJ2-1; possible D gene TRBD2, 5 bases. The germline V gene has CDR1 KGHSH and CDR2 LQKENI. The CDR3 covers 12 residues. V was clipped by 1 base and J by 12 bases, with 10 bases between them. The chain's CDR3 is CASSPLGGRQFF. The CDR3, as DNA: TGTGCCAGCTCACCACTGGGCGGGCGGCAGTTCTTC.

This chain joins TRBV5-1 and TRBJ2-1, with a tentative D call TRBD2 (6 bases). The germline V gene has CDR1 SGHRS and CDR2 YFSETQ. The CDR3 covers 13 residues. Trimming took off 7 bases at V and 0 bases at J, with 8 bases between the two ends. The CDR3 loop reads CASRESSYNEQFF. The DNA for the CDR3 is TGCGCCAGCCGGGAGAGCTCCTACAATGAGCAGTTCTTC.

This clone was detected only once. This sequence joins TRBV27 and TRBJ2-1; no firm D call. This CDR3 spans 14 amino acids. V shed 2 bases and J shed 5 bases, with 10 bases lying between them. Germline V gives CDR1 MNHEY, CDR2 SMNVEV (reference sequence). The CDR3: CASSLRAGNNEQFF. CDR3 coding DNA: TGTGCCAGCAGTTTAAGGGCTGGAAACAATGAGCAGTTCTTC.

V is TRBV5-5 and J is TRBJ2-3, with D possibly matching TRBD2 (6 bases). Germline CDR1 SGHKS, CDR2 YYEKEE (reference sequence). The germline V and J ends were trimmed by 0 bases and 1 base, with 6 bases remaining between them. The CDR3 covers 14 residues. CDR3 in DNA: TGTGCCAGCAGCTTGGCGGGAGGCACAGATACGCAGTATTTT. This sequence encodes CASSLAGGTDTQYF.